The 17 T cell receptor beta chains below all came from one sample that was sequenced in a study of blood T cells in healthy people across ages. A second roughly 6 to 12 cycle PCR used barcoded and J-beta primers. Using its own MiXCR run on the 5' RACE reads, TCRdb lists one record per CDR3 protein. This sample has about 770,000 distinct CDR3 sequences, with roughly 44% found just once. Sequencing used blood. These receptors were taken from a man in his sixties in good health.

In the case of this clonotype: At one end the junction does not follow the germline gene, possibly because of a read error. V is TRBV9 and J is TRBJ1-2, with D possibly being TRBD1 (5 bases). Germline values: CDR1 SGDLS, CDR2 YYNGEE. The CDR3 runs 16 residues. The CDR3 DNA reads as TGTGCCAGCAGCGCTTCTGGGGGGACTTATAACTATGACTACACCTTC. Protein: CASSASGGTYNYDYTF.

The V gene is TRBV5-1, the J gene TRBJ2-1; TRBD2 aligns across 8 bases. Germline loops: CDR1 SGHRS, CDR2 YFSETQ. The CDR3 loop spans 17 amino acids. Losses at the gene ends were 2 bases for V and 0 bases for J; bases not matched to a gene: 7. The CDR3 sequence is CASSFGAGGSSYNEQFF. The CDR3 nucleotides read TGCGCCAGCAGCTTTGGGGCGGGAGGAAGCTCCTACAATGAGCAGTTCTTC.

The V and J genes are TRBV4-3 and TRBJ1-4; D is undetermined. The CDR3 consists of 14 residues. The germline V and J ends were trimmed by 3 bases and 7 bases, with 12 bases remaining between them. Germline V gene lookup returns CDR1 LGHNA and CDR2 YSLEER. The CDR3 loop is CASSQQVDGEKLFF. The DNA for the CDR3 is TGCGCCAGCAGCCAGCAGGTGGATGGTGAAAAACTGTTTTTT.

The rearrangement joins TRBV7-9 to TRBJ1-4; perhaps TRBD1 as D (5 bases). Deletions cut 6 bases from V and 6 bases from J, with 14 bases between. The CDR3 loop spans 14 amino acids. Per the germline V gene, CDR1 is SEHNR and CDR2 is FQNEAQ (reference sequence). In DNA, the CDR3 is TGTGCCAGCAGTCCCGGGGGGGGACATGAAAAACTGTTTTTT. Its protein is CASSPGGGHEKLFF.

The J gene is TRBJ1-6, the V gene TRBV6-5; 9 nucleotides agree with TRBD1. The V gene's germline CDR1 is MNHEY and CDR2 SVGAGI. This CDR3 contains 15 residues. With V trimmed by 11 bases and J by 5 bases, 10 bases remained unmatched. In DNA, the CDR3 is TGTGCCTGCGGGACAGGGTTAAGGGATAATTCACCCCTCCACTTT. Protein product: CACGTGLRDNSPLHF.

This clonotype turned up a few times. The V call is TRBV2, the J call TRBJ2-7; 8 bases match TRBD2. There are 19 residues in the CDR3. The trim removed 1 base at V and 3 bases at J, leaving 17 bases unmatched. Germline lookup yields CDR1 SNHLY and CDR2 FYNNEI. CDR3 in DNA: TGTGCCAGCAGTGAAGGGGGAGCGAGCGGGGGCCTCACCCTCTACGAGCAGTACTTC. Its translation: CASSEGGASGGLTLYEQYF.

This clonotype turned up a few times. The chain employs TRBV5-1 and TRBJ2-1, with D hard to call. The CDR3 has 13 residues. V was clipped by 1 base and J by 6 bases, with 8 bases between them. CDR1 is SGHRS and CDR2 is YFSETQ in the germline V gene. The CDR3 sequence is CASSLSPSNEQFF. CDR3 DNA sequence: TGCGCCAGCAGCTTGTCCCCTAGCAATGAGCAGTTCTTC.

The sample holds a few counts of this clonotype. V is TRBV28 and J is TRBJ2-5; 8 bases are shared with TRBD2. The CDR3 contains 15 residues. Per germline, CDR1 MDHEN and CDR2 SYDVKM. V gave up 7 bases and J gave up 4 bases; unmatched junction bases: 11. CDR3 in amino acids: CASTNSGGTRETQYF. CDR3 nucleotide sequence: TGTGCCAGCACCAATTCGGGAGGGACCAGAGAGACCCAGTACTTC. Based on the CDR3 plus reference TRBV28 and TRBJ2-5, the full variable domain is DVKVTQSSRYLVKRTGEKVFLECVQDMDHENMFWYRQDPGLGLRLIYFSYDVKMKEKGDIPEGYSVSREKKERFSLILESASTNQTSMYLCASTNSGGTRETQYFGPGTRLLVL.

This clonotype was seen repeatedly, ten times or more. V and J are TRBV4-1 and TRBJ2-6; D may match TRBD1 or TRBD2 (5 bases each). Deletions cut 5 bases from V and 0 bases from J, with 8 bases between. Germline CDR1 is MGHRA and CDR2 is YSYEKL. The CDR3 has 15 amino acids. CDR3 sequence reads: CASSRGASGANVLTF. Written as DNA, the CDR3 is TGCGCCAGCAGCAGAGGGGCCTCTGGGGCCAACGTCCTGACTTTC.

The sample holds a few counts of this clonotype. The rearrangement uses TRBV6-2 or TRBV6-3 and TRBJ2-1; 10 positions match TRBD1. Judging by the DNA end, TRBJ2-7 fits better; the J call may be wrong. Germline V gives CDR1 MNHEY, CDR2 SVGEGT. The CDR3 has 15 residues. In DNA form, the CDR3 reads TGTGCCAGCAGTTGGACAGGGGGATTCTACAATGAGCAGTACTTC. It is translated as CASSWTGGFYNEQYF.

CDR3 amino acids: CAIRPDRSNSPLHF. Written as DNA, the CDR3 is TGTGCCATCAGACCGGACAGGAGTAATTCACCCCTCCACTTT. This sequence joins TRBV10-3 and TRBJ1-6, with 7 nucleotides matching TRBD1. Germline V gives CDR1 ENHRY, CDR2 SYGVKD. This CDR3 contains 14 residues. The trim removed 6 bases at V and 6 bases at J, leaving 5 bases unmatched.

In its sample, this clonotype was seen once. The chain recombines TRBV24-1 with TRBJ2-1; D gene uncertain. The CDR3 runs 12 residues. Looked up from germline, CDR1 is KGHDR and CDR2 is SFDVKD. V shed 4 bases and J shed 12 bases, with 12 bases lying between them. The CDR3 DNA follows: TGTGCCACCAGTGACTCCAGTGTTCCGCAGTTCTTC. Translation gives CATSDSSVPQFF.

This clonotype was counted only a few times. The rearrangement links TRBV12-3 or TRBV12-4 to TRBJ2-7, with D perhaps TRBD1 (6 bases). The J call may be wrong; the DNA end is better matched by TRBJ2-5. This CDR3 comprises 13 residues. Written as DNA, the CDR3 is TGTGCCAGCAGTCCAGGGGACGGGGAGACCCAGTACTTC. It yields the protein CASSPGDGETQYF.

V is TRBV9 and J is TRBJ2-2, with TRBD1 identical over 8 bases. The CDR3 length is 20 residues. Trimming removed 0 bases from V and 4 bases from J; junction bases left unmatched: 17. CDR1 is SGDLS and CDR2 is YYNGEE in the germline V gene. CDR3 coding DNA: TGTGCCAGCAGCGTAGCCCTAGCCTGGACAGGGCCGGAGAGCACCGGGGAGCTGTTTTTT. Translation: CASSVALAWTGPESTGELFF.

This clonotype showed up just a few times. The chain couples TRBV7-9 to TRBJ1-6; unclear D gene. Deletions cut 4 bases from V and 7 bases from J, with 17 bases between. In germline, CDR1 is SEHNR, CDR2 FQNEAQ (reference sequence). The CDR3 is 16 residues long. The CDR3 region is CASSSGGGSQNSPLHF. Here the CDR3 DNA reads TGTGCCAGCAGCTCCGGCGGCGGCAGTCAGAATTCACCCCTCCACTTT.

This clonotype turned up a few times. The gene calls are TRBV12-3 or TRBV12-4 and TRBJ2-7; TRBD1 matches at 10 bases. V lost 6 bases to trimming and J lost 3 bases; unmatched junction nucleotides: 8. The CDR3 sequence is 15 residues long. This CDR3 is CASRPGTGANYEQYF. CDR3 in DNA: TGTGCCAGCAGGCCAGGGACAGGGGCCAACTACGAGCAGTACTTC.

In its sample, this clonotype was seen a few times. The chain combines TRBV7-2 with TRBJ1-6, with a weak D call TRBD1 (5 bases). CDR1 and CDR2 (germline): SGHTA, FQGNSA. The CDR3 is 15 residues long. V was shortened by 5 bases and J by 4 bases, with 12 bases between the two germline ends. This CDR3 reads CASSAPGPYNSPLHF. The DNA for the CDR3 is TGTGCCAGCAGCGCGCCGGGACCGTATAATTCACCCCTCCACTTT.